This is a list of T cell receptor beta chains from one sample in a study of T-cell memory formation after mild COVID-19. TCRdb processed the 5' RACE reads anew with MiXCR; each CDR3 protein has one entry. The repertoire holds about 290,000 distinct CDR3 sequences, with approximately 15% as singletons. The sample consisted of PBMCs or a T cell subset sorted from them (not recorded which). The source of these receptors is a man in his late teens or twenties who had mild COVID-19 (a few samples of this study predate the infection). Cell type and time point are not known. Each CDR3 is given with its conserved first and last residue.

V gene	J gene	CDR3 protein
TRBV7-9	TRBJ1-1	CASSLAGGYWGNTEAFF
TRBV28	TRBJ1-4	CASSYKGRSEKLFF
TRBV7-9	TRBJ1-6	CASSLGPVGSPLHF
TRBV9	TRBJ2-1	CASSVGGGNYNEQFF
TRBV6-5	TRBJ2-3	CASSHRAGTSTDTQYF
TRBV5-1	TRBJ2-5	CASRSTGSQETQYF
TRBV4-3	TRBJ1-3	CASSQGQSSGNTIYF
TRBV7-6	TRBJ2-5	CASSPQQVIGETQYF
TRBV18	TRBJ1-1	CASSPLSDLTEAFF
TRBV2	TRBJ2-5	CASSEGLAGGQETQYF
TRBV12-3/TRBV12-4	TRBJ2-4	CASRPESGGQYF